The 31 T cell receptor beta chains reported below all come from one sample, sequenced in a study of control samples from healthy donors and cancer patients (TCRdb year 2020). The protocol used for the library was the immunoSEQ multiplex PCR assay. TCRdb holds this immuneACCESS table with in-frame rearrangements only. Some clones are missing; in checked studies, unresolved V genes explain under half, and the rest has no known cause. For this sample the table gives 260,000 or so clones, of which roughly 87% were detected only once. Clones ranked in the top ten supply about an eighth of the sample. Sequenced input: PBMCs. These receptor sequences come from a woman aged 60-70 years with lung cancer.

Regarding this clone: A single base is all that separates this from a far larger clone, so a read error is likely. Other DNA sequences in the same sample also yield this CDR3. This chain links TRBV7-3 with TRBJ2-5, with 10 bases identical to TRBD2. This CDR3 has 16 amino acids. Germline CDR1 and CDR2: SGHTA and FQGTGA. Unmatched junction bases numbered 8, after V lost 2 bases and J lost 5 bases. CDR3 amino acids: CASSLVASGGVETQYF. The CDR3, as DNA: TGTGCCAGCAGCTTAGTGGCGAGCGGGGGGGTTGAGACCCAGTACTTC.

The chain has TRBV11-2 and TRBJ1-6; TRBD1 aligns across 9 bases. CDR3 size: 14 residues. The J segment lost 14 bases and the V segment lost 7 bases, leaving 12 bases of the junction unmatched. The germline V gene encodes CDR1 SGHAT and CDR2 FQNNGV. CDR3 sequence: CASTWDRATSALHF. The CDR3 DNA reads TGTGCCAGCACCTGGGACAGGGCTACCTCAGCCCTCCACTTT. Full variable domain (outside the CDR3, taken from reference TRBV11-2 and TRBJ1-6): EAGVAQSPRYKIIEKRQSVAFWCNPISGHATLYWYQQILGQGPKLLIQFQNNGVVDDSQLPKDRFSAERLKGVDSTLKIQPAKLEDSAVYLCASTWDRATSALHFGNGTRLTVT.

The chain links TRBV2 to TRBJ2-7; D unresolved. The CDR3 extends over 10 amino acids. Germline loops: CDR1 SNHLY, CDR2 FYNNEI. The V and J ends lost 6 bases and 6 bases respectively, with 6 bases between them. The CDR3 region is CASRVGEQYF. CDR3 in DNA: TGTGCCAGCAGGGTCGGCGAGCAGTACTTC.

Comment on this clone: The sample has other DNA sequences that encode this CDR3 too. The chain couples TRBV15 to TRBJ1-4; D might be TRBD1 (5 bases). This CDR3 contains 15 residues. Germline values: CDR1 LNHNV, CDR2 YYDKDF (reference sequence). V lost 0 bases and J 2 bases, leaving 7 bases between the germline ends. CDR3: CATSRDPGTNEKLFF. Written as DNA, the CDR3 is TGTGCCACCAGCAGAGATCCAGGGACTAATGAAAAACTGTTTTTT.

This chain joins TRBV5-4 and TRBJ2-5; possibly TRBD1 for D (6 bases). CDR1 and CDR2 (germline): SGHNT, YYREEE (reference sequence). CDR3 length equals 14 residues. The V end lost 4 bases, the J end lost 1 base, and 11 bases lay between the germline ends. The CDR3 bases are TGTGCCAGCAGCGGCTGGACAGCCCAAGAGACCCAGTACTTC. Residues: CASSGWTAQETQYF.

This rearrangement joins TRBV4-1 to TRBJ1-2; 7 bases fit TRBD1. Germline-derived CDR1 and CDR2 are MGHRA and YSYEKL. The CDR3 sequence is 14 residues long. The V gene end was trimmed by 7 bases and the J gene end by 2 bases; junction bases not matched to a gene: 7. DNA for the CDR3: TGCGCCAGCAATCAACAGGGGCGGAACTATGGCTACACCTTC. Encoded protein: CASNQQGRNYGYTF.

V usage is TRBV11-2 and J usage is TRBJ1-2; D call uncertain. V gave up 3 bases and J gave up 5 bases, with 7 bases separating them. The germline CDR1 and CDR2 sequences are SGHAT and FQNNGV. CDR3 size: 12 residues. In nucleotides, the CDR3 is TGTGCCAGCAGCTTGGGAGCGTATGGCTACACCTTC. This sequence encodes CASSLGAYGYTF.

The chain couples TRBV27 to TRBJ2-7; possible D gene TRBD1, 5 bases. Germline V gives CDR1 MNHEY, CDR2 SMNVEV (reference sequence). Trimming shortened V by 5 bases and J by 5 bases, and 16 bases separated the two germline ends. This CDR3 comprises 14 residues. The chain's CDR3 is CASSPRGDFDEQYF. The DNA for the CDR3 is TGTGCCAGCAGTCCAAGGGGCGATTTCGACGAGCAGTACTTC.

The rearrangement joins TRBV5-1 to TRBJ2-1, with D tentatively TRBD2 (6 bases). The V gene lost 2 bases and the J gene lost 1 base, with 13 bases spanning the gap. The CDR3 is made up of 16 amino acids. Germline V gene data show CDR1 as SGHRS and CDR2 as YFSETQ. This chain's CDR3 is CASSFGGARSYNEQFF. The CDR3 DNA follows: TGCGCCAGCAGCTTTGGCGGGGCAAGGTCCTACAATGAGCAGTTCTTC.

The chain couples TRBV7-4 to TRBJ1-5, with 7 bases matching TRBD1. The CDR3 consists of 15 residues. V lost 4 bases, J lost 0 bases, and 3 bases stayed unmatched. CDR1 is SGHVT and CDR2 is SQSDAQ in the germline V gene. The CDR3 DNA reads as TGTGCCAGCAGCTGGGGACAGAATAGCAATCAGCCCCAGCATTTT. This sequence encodes CASSWGQNSNQPQHF. The entire variable domain, with the rest obtained from reference TRBV7-4 and TRBJ1-5, is as follows: GAGVSQSPRYKVAKRGRDVALRCDSISGHVTLYWYRQTLGQGSEVLTYSQSDAQRDKSGRPSGRFSAERPERSVSTLKIQRTEQGDSAVYLCASSWGQNSNQPQHFGDGTRLSIL.

The V and J genes are TRBV7-2 and TRBJ1-1, with a weak D call TRBD1 (5 bases). The CDR3 extends over 15 amino acids. V lost 1 base and J lost 4, with 13 bases in between. In germline, CDR1 is SGHTA, CDR2 FQGNSA. The CDR3 sequence: CASSLGGNRGTEAFF. CDR3 in DNA: TGTGCCAGCAGCTTAGGAGGGAATAGGGGCACTGAAGCTTTCTTT.

The chain combines TRBV7-8 with TRBJ1-1; D not certain. The germline V gene has CDR1 SGHVS and CDR2 FQNEAQ. Trimming removed 1 base at V and 3 bases at J, with 6 bases between. The CDR3 sequence is 13 residues long. The CDR3 reads CASSLDLDTEAFF. The CDR3 region has the DNA TGTGCCAGCAGCTTAGACCTTGACACTGAAGCTTTCTTT.

This clone appeared once. This chain connects TRBV19 to TRBJ2-7; the D call may be TRBD1 or TRBD2 (5 bases each). Germline CDR1 reads LNHDA; CDR2 reads SQIVND (reference sequence). V was shortened by 5 bases and J by 4 bases, with 12 bases between the two germline ends. This CDR3 spans 13 amino acids. The CDR3: CASSFRDGYEQYF. The CDR3 coding sequence is TGTGCCAGTAGTTTCCGGGACGGGTACGAGCAGTACTTC.

The CDR3 region is CASSQERAGVYNEQFF. DNA for the CDR3: TGTGCCAGCAGCCAAGAACGGGCGGGAGTCTACAATGAGCAGTTCTTC. The chain has TRBV4-2 and TRBJ2-1, with 7 bases matching TRBD2. This CDR3 has 16 residues. J gave up 3 bases and V 0 bases, and 5 bases lay outside the gene matches. Germline lookup yields CDR1 LGHNA and CDR2 YNFKEQ.

The chain is built from TRBV30 and TRBJ1-1; TRBD1 might be the D (5 bases). The CDR3 consists of 13 residues. Per germline, CDR1 GTSNPN and CDR2 SVGIG (reference sequence). Trimming stripped 3 bases from V and 1 base from J, with 9 bases between. For the CDR3, the DNA is TGTGCCTGGAGACGGGACCCGAACACTGAAGCTTTCTTT. Amino acids: CAWRRDPNTEAFF.

The chain is built from TRBV19 and TRBJ1-3, with D perhaps TRBD1 (5 bases). The CDR3 runs to 15 residues. The germline V and J ends were trimmed by 5 bases and 3 bases, with 14 bases remaining between them. Germline CDR1 LNHDA, CDR2 SQIVND (reference sequence). The CDR3 region has the DNA TGTGCCAGTAGTTCGACAGAAAGCAGTGGAAACACCATATATTTT. Translation: CASSSTESSGNTIYF.

This clone was detected only once. The CDR3 sequence: CASSYGGAATTGELFF. CDR3 DNA sequence: TGTGCCAGCAGCTATGGAGGGGCCGCCACCACCGGGGAGCTGTTTTTT. V usage is TRBV7-3 and J usage is TRBJ2-2; the D gene is possibly TRBD2 (6 bases). The ends were cut back, 4 bases at V and 4 bases at J, with 16 bases in the middle. CDR1 and CDR2 from the germline V gene are SGHTA and FQGTGA. The CDR3 contains 16 residues.

J is TRBJ2-1 and V is TRBV5-1; D assignment may be TRBD1 or TRBD2 (5 bases each). The CDR3 length is 13 residues. CDR1 and CDR2 (germline): SGHRS, YFSETQ. Trimming took 0 bases from V and 15 from J, leaving 16 bases between them. CDR3 loop: CASSLETWAGRFF. As DNA, the CDR3 is TGCGCCAGCAGCTTGGAGACTTGGGCAGGGAGGTTCTTC.

V gene TRBV7-8 combines with J gene TRBJ2-7; the D gene is possibly TRBD1 (6 bases). The CDR3 is 15 amino acids. V dropped 1 base and J dropped 0 bases, with 10 bases sitting between them. The V gene's germline CDR1 is SGHVS and CDR2 FQNEAQ. CDR3 residues: CASSLGDTLSYEQYF. The DNA of the CDR3 is TGTGCCAGCAGCTTAGGGGACACCCTCTCCTACGAGCAGTACTTC.

The rearrangement joins TRBV2 to TRBJ2-5; unclear D gene. This CDR3 is built from 13 residues. Germline loops: CDR1 SNHLY, CDR2 FYNNEI. The ends were cut back, 7 bases at V and 0 bases at J, with 9 bases in the middle. The CDR3 loop is CASTPSYQETQYF. The CDR3 bases are TGTGCCAGCACCCCCTCGTACCAAGAGACCCAGTACTTC.

The chain carries TRBV5-1 and TRBJ1-1; D uncertain. This CDR3 contains 13 residues. Trimming cost V 4 bases and J 0 bases, with 7 bases left between them. Germline-derived CDR1 and CDR2 are SGHRS and YFSETQ. The CDR3 sequence: CASSPDLNTEAFF. The CDR3 coding sequence is TGCGCCAGCAGCCCGGATTTGAACACTGAAGCTTTCTTT.

The chain recombines TRBV7-3 with TRBJ1-6; D is ambiguous. Per the germline V gene, CDR1 is SGHTA and CDR2 is FQGTGA. Trimming took off 2 bases at V and 1 base at J, with 3 bases between the two ends. The CDR3 extends over 14 amino acids. The CDR3 loop reads CASSLESYNSPLHF. As DNA, the CDR3 is TGTGCCAGCAGCTTAGAGTCCTATAATTCACCCCTCCACTTT.

Only one count was recorded for this clone. CDR3 sequence reads: CAKTQGTSGNTIYF. CDR3 coding DNA: TGTGCCAAAACACAGGGGACCTCTGGAAACACCATATATTTT. V and J are TRBV2 and TRBJ1-3, with 7 bases identical to TRBD1. V lost 10 bases to trimming and J lost 0 bases; unmatched junction nucleotides: 6. CDR3 size: 14 residues. Germline CDR1 reads SNHLY; CDR2 reads FYNNEI.

The chain uses TRBV5-1 and TRBJ2-2; D remains ambiguous. The CDR3 contains 14 residues. The V gene's germline CDR1 is SGHRS and CDR2 YFSETQ. Between the trimmed V and J ends, which lost 3 bases and 5 bases, there was a span of 11 bases. CDR3 DNA sequence: TGCGCCAGCAGCTCCGACTCAGCTACCGGGGAGCTGTTTTTT. Amino acids: CASSSDSATGELFF.

A word on this clone: Additional DNA sequences in this sample encode the identical CDR3. The chain couples TRBV19 to TRBJ2-4; D possibly corresponds to TRBD1 (5 bases). CDR3 length: 13 amino acids. Germline V CDR1 and CDR2: LNHDA, SQIVND (reference sequence). Trimming cost V 2 bases and J 6 bases, with 8 bases left between them. This chain's CDR3 is CASSISQGNIQYF. The CDR3 region has the DNA TGTGCCAGTAGTATAAGTCAGGGAAACATTCAGTACTTC.

The V call is TRBV7-9, the J call TRBJ1-4; TRBD1 matches at 9 bases. With V trimmed by 4 bases and J by 2 bases, 8 bases remained unmatched. From germline, CDR1 is SEHNR and CDR2 FQNEAQ (reference sequence). The CDR3 length is 17 residues. The CDR3 region is CASSSGTGKVTNEKLFF. DNA of the CDR3: TGTGCCAGCAGCTCCGGGACAGGGAAGGTCACTAATGAAAAACTGTTTTTT.

The chain links TRBV6-5 to TRBJ2-7, with 9 bases lining up with TRBD1. Germline values: CDR1 MNHEY, CDR2 SVGAGI. This CDR3 contains 13 residues. V lost 9 bases to trimming and J lost 5 bases; unmatched junction nucleotides: 8. The CDR3 region has the DNA TGTGCCAGTGGGACAGGGACGGGGAACGAGCAGTACTTC. Amino acid sequence: CASGTGTGNEQYF.

The CDR3 here is CASSLGGPVPPNNEQFF. The CDR3 DNA follows: TGTGCCAGCAGCTTAGGAGGCCCAGTACCCCCAAACAATGAGCAGTTCTTC. This rearrangement joins TRBV11-3 to TRBJ2-1; D is ambiguous. Trimming shortened V by 1 base and J by 5 bases, and 18 bases separated the two germline ends. Germline CDR1 is SGHNT and CDR2 is YENEEA. This CDR3 region has 17 residues.

The chain has TRBV28 and TRBJ2-7; the match to TRBD1 covers 7 bases. This CDR3 has 15 amino acids. After removal of 5 bases from V and 5 bases from J, the junction contained 12 bases not matched to a gene. Germline CDR1 MDHEN, CDR2 SYDVKM. The CDR3 spells CASSRVKTGRHEQYF. For the CDR3, the DNA is TGTGCCAGCAGTAGGGTCAAGACAGGGAGACACGAGCAGTACTTC.

The chain employs TRBV15 and TRBJ2-1, with no clear D. V was trimmed by 0 bases and J by 0 bases, leaving 9 bases between them. Germline lookup yields CDR1 LNHNV and CDR2 YYDKDF (reference sequence). The CDR3 is 16 residues long. Written as DNA, the CDR3 is TGTGCCACCAGCAGAGATCTCCAGTTCTCCTACAATGAGCAGTTCTTC. It yields the protein CATSRDLQFSYNEQFF. Together with reference TRBV15 and TRBJ2-1, the CDR3 gives the full variable domain: DAMVIQNPRYQVTQFGKPVTLSCSQTLNHNVMYWYQQKSSQAPKLLFHYYDKDFNNEADTPDNFQSRRPNTSFCFLDIRSPGLGDTAMYLCATSRDLQFSYNEQFFGPGTRLTVL.

The chain uses TRBV7-9 and TRBJ2-5, with unresolved D. Germline V gene sequence: CDR1 SEHNR, CDR2 FQNEAQ (reference sequence). CDR3 length: 15 residues. Deletions cut 5 bases from V and 1 base from J, with 14 bases between. CDR3 sequence: CASSPAAGPQETQYF. The CDR3 coding sequence is TGTGCCAGCAGCCCCGCGGCCGGCCCCCAAGAGACCCAGTACTTC.